These T cell receptor beta chains were read from a single sample in a study of T cells in localized non-small cell lung cancer. Sequencing was performed with immunoSEQ multiplex PCR; in TCRdb, only in-frame clones are kept and a portion is missing. The profile shows a few thousand clones, around 24% of them singletons. The source was lung tumor tissue, collected before any cancer treatment. These receptors were taken from a man aged 40 to 69 with stage II squamous cell lung carcinoma. The CDR3 runs from the conserved cysteine through the conserved F or W. The order of the fields is D gene, J gene, V gene, CDR3 protein. A D gene is named only where the DNA matches it firmly.

d_gene: .; j_gene: TRBJ2-5; v_gene: TRBV28; CDR3aa: CASSSTGRWTQYF
d_gene: TRBD1; j_gene: TRBJ2-7; v_gene: TRBV19; CDR3aa: CATRGIDRGTYEQYF
d_gene: .; j_gene: TRBJ1-4; v_gene: TRBV11-3; CDR3aa: CASSSMGAGGEKLFF
d_gene: TRBD2; j_gene: TRBJ2-3; v_gene: TRBV11-3; CDR3aa: CASSLVPWAGGPDTQYF
d_gene: .; j_gene: TRBJ2-4; v_gene: TRBV9; CDR3aa: CASSVPPPGPPGQYF
d_gene: TRBD2; j_gene: TRBJ2-7; v_gene: TRBV5-1; CDR3aa: CASSLAVGLAGYEQYF
d_gene: TRBD2; j_gene: TRBJ2-5; v_gene: TRBV28; CDR3aa: CASRLAGGETQYF
d_gene: .; j_gene: TRBJ2-7; v_gene: TRBV11-3; CDR3aa: CASSLTDWRVEQYF
d_gene: TRBD2; j_gene: TRBJ2-5; v_gene: TRBV4-1; CDR3aa: CASSRGGSQETQYF
d_gene: .; j_gene: TRBJ2-5; v_gene: TRBV5-1; CDR3aa: CASSPMGAWGETQYF
d_gene: TRBD2; j_gene: TRBJ2-7; v_gene: TRBV23-1; CDR3aa: CASIRTSGRSHEQYF
d_gene: .; j_gene: TRBJ1-1; v_gene: TRBV18; CDR3aa: CASSPLEGGGFTEAFF
d_gene: .; j_gene: TRBJ2-2; v_gene: TRBV6-8; CDR3aa: CASSLLSWETGELFF
d_gene: .; j_gene: TRBJ2-3; v_gene: TRBV5-1; CDR3aa: CASSLDGRGDTQYF
d_gene: TRBD1; j_gene: TRBJ2-7; v_gene: TRBV10-2; CDR3aa: CASSEGTGYEQYF
d_gene: TRBD2; j_gene: TRBJ2-3; v_gene: TRBV7-7; CDR3aa: CASSLSGSADTQYF
d_gene: .; j_gene: TRBJ2-3; v_gene: TRBV11-3; CDR3aa: CASSLGIDTDTQYF
d_gene: .; j_gene: TRBJ2-7; v_gene: TRBV12-5; CDR3aa: CASTLADYSYEQYF
d_gene: .; j_gene: TRBJ2-7; v_gene: TRBV6-8; CDR3aa: CASNEIGNSYEQYF
d_gene: TRBD1; j_gene: TRBJ2-5; v_gene: TRBV5-1; CDR3aa: CASRGQELVETQYF
d_gene: .; j_gene: TRBJ2-1; v_gene: TRBV9; CDR3aa: CASSAPPSSYNEQFF
d_gene: .; j_gene: TRBJ2-3; v_gene: TRBV6-8; CDR3aa: CASSYGTDTQYF
d_gene: TRBD1; j_gene: TRBJ1-1; v_gene: TRBV6-8; CDR3aa: CAISPNTGEAFF
d_gene: .; j_gene: TRBJ2-7; v_gene: TRBV29-1; CDR3aa: CSVERGRGAAYEQYF
d_gene: TRBD2; j_gene: TRBJ2-1; v_gene: TRBV9; CDR3aa: CASTVLAGLSYNEQFF
d_gene: .; j_gene: TRBJ2-6; v_gene: TRBV7-6; CDR3aa: CASSLARGSGANVLTF
d_gene: TRBD2; j_gene: TRBJ2-3; v_gene: TRBV30; CDR3aa: CAWGSRLARQYF
d_gene: .; j_gene: TRBJ1-5; v_gene: TRBV5-1; CDR3aa: CASSLAGTSNQPQHF
d_gene: .; j_gene: TRBJ2-1; v_gene: TRBV28; CDR3aa: CASRTGTYNEQFF
d_gene: .; j_gene: TRBJ2-5; v_gene: TRBV11-3; CDR3aa: CASSLSTSGETQYF
d_gene: TRBD2; j_gene: TRBJ2-2; v_gene: TRBV15; CDR3aa: CATRFPAGGTGELFF
d_gene: .; j_gene: TRBJ1-2; v_gene: TRBV19; CDR3aa: CASTEGGRGYTF
d_gene: TRBD2; j_gene: TRBJ2-6; v_gene: TRBV28; CDR3aa: CASSRGGSGANVLTF
d_gene: .; j_gene: TRBJ1-2; v_gene: TRBV19; CDR3aa: CASSRLGEHYGYTF
d_gene: .; j_gene: TRBJ2-1; v_gene: TRBV6-8; CDR3aa: CAISLRGGEDYNEQFF
d_gene: .; j_gene: TRBJ2-5; v_gene: TRBV7-1; CDR3aa: CASSPGINRGGETQYF
d_gene: TRBD1; j_gene: TRBJ1-2; v_gene: TRBV6-8; CDR3aa: CASSYSSQGYGYTF
d_gene: .; j_gene: TRBJ2-7; v_gene: TRBV1; CDR3aa: CTSPWDRGDLYEQYF
d_gene: TRBD1; j_gene: TRBJ2-7; v_gene: TRBV11-3; CDR3aa: CASSEGQGSYEQYF
d_gene: .; j_gene: TRBJ2-7; v_gene: TRBV19; CDR3aa: CASSTFWGTSYEQYF
d_gene: .; j_gene: TRBJ2-3; v_gene: TRBV23-1; CDR3aa: CASTCEERTTDTQYF
d_gene: TRBD2; j_gene: TRBJ2-3; v_gene: TRBV6-8; CDR3aa: CASRRTSGSTDTQYF
d_gene: .; j_gene: TRBJ2-3; v_gene: TRBV28; CDR3aa: CASSLRVHRGTDTQYF
d_gene: .; j_gene: TRBJ1-2; v_gene: TRBV28; CDR3aa: CASSLRSSFSGTGGYTF
d_gene: .; j_gene: TRBJ1-2; v_gene: TRBV19; CDR3aa: CASSPQGIMNYGYTF